This T cell receptor (beta chain) was obtained from a study of blood T cell repertoires in COVID-19 (TCRdb year 2020). Context from the whole study: Samples covering the acute and convalescent phases of COVID-19 were provided by collaborators in the United States, Italy and Spain. The prospective study material was composed of cDNA or gDNA derived from T cells, B-cell-depleted T cells, or PBMCs. Subjects who had been exposed to COVID-19, were actively infected with it, or had recovered from it provided the deeply sampled blood TCRbeta repertoires that made up the dataset. A freely available public database, intended as a resource for researchers studying the immune response to SARS-CoV-2, is where the repertoires were released. The samples were drawn from two sources: the first 160 participants of the ongoing ImmuneRACE study, and fewer than 1,500 subjects contributed by 6 global collaborators. Sample metadata almost always included a de-identified subject ID, COVID-19 status, age in years and sex. HLA class I and class II types, where available, came from metadata supplied by the sample provider rather than from assay-based typing. The study at large found these results: How much clinical and demographic metadata was included differed by source and by participant, and the metadata was provided uncurated.

After removal of 4 bases from V and 0 bases from J, the junction retains 4 bases not matched to a gene. The CDR3 starts with the cysteine, ends with the phenylalanine, and has 15 residues. Only the CDR3 region is kept as DNA, spanning 45 bases read in frame from base 1. CDR1 and CDR2 are read off the germline V gene (reference sequence) as LNHDA and SQIVND. Whole blood was collected in K2EDTA tubes by collaborating institutions according to the institutions' own protocols. Collaborator samples were shipped for TCRbeta analysis as frozen whole blood, isolated PBMCs, or DNA extracted from either sample type. TCRbeta CDR3 regions were amplified from genomic DNA using the immunoSEQ Assay, a bias-controlled multiplex PCR. Turning to the authors' computational methods: The number of nucleated cells in each sample was estimated by amplification of reference gene primers within the assay. To quantify the absolute abundance of each unique TCRbeta CDR3 rearrangement, sequence reads were collapsed and filtered. For each sample, productive Simpson clonality was calculated as the square root of Simpson's diversity index over productive rearrangements. As stored in TCRdb, this immuneACCESS dataset retains in-frame rearrangements with V and J assigned. A fraction of the clones does not appear; measured against another copy, unresolved V genes explain less than half of the discrepancy, and the remainder lacks a known reason. That table furnishes V, J and clone size, whereas the DNA furnished D and trimming. For this sample the table gives 70,000 to 95,000 clones, of which roughly 80% were detected only once. The biggest ten clones account for about 11% of the sample.

In this sample, this clone turned up once. Its recognized antigen is unknown. Base qualities were left out, and no much larger clone turns up one base away. The sequence joins TRBV19 to TRBJ2-3; the central 7 bases match TRBD1. This TCR derives from a woman between 35 and 50 years old with active or convalescent COVID-19. Sequenced material: peripheral blood. The CDR3 corresponds to CASSNTGDSTDTQYF. Read as DNA, the sequence is TGTGCCAGTAGTAATACAGGGGACAGCACAGATACGCAGTATTTT. The CDR3, completed at both ends by the reference TRBV19 and TRBJ2-3 genes, gives the full variable domain DGGITQSPKYLFRKEGQNVTLSCEQNLNHDAMYWYRQDPGQGLRLIYYSQIVNDFQKGDIAEGYSVSREKKESFPLTVTSAQKNPTAFYLCASSNTGDSTDTQYFGPGTRLTVL.